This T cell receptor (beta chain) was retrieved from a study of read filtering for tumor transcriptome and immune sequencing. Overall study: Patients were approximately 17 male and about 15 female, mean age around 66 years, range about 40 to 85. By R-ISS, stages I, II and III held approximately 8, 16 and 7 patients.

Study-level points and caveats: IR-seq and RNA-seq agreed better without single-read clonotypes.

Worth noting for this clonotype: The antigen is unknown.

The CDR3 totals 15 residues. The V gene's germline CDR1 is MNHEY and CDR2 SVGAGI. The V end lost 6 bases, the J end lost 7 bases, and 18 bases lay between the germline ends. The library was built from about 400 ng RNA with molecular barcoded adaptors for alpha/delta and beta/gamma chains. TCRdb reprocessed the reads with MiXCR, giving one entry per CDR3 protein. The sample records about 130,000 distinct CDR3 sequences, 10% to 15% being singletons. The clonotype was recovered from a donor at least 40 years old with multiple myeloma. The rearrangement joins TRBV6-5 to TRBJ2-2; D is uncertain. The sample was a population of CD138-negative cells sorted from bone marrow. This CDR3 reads CASRPRPVTDGELFF. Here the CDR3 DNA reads TGTGCCAGCAGACCCCGACCCGTGACGGACGGGGAGCTGTTTTTT.